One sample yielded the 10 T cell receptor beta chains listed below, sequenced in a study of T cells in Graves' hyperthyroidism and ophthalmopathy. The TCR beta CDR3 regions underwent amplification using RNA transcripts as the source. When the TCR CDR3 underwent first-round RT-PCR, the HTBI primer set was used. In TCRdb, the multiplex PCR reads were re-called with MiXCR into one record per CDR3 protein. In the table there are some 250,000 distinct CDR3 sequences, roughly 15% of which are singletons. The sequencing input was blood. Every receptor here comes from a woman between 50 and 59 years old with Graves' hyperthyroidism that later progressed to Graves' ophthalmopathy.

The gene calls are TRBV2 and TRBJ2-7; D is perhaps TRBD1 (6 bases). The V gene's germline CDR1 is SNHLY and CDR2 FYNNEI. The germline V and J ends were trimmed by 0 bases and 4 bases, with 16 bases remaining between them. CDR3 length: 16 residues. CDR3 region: CASSEALTGNGYEQYF. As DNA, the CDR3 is TGTGCCAGCAGTGAAGCGCTTACAGGGAATGGGTACGAGCAGTACTTC.

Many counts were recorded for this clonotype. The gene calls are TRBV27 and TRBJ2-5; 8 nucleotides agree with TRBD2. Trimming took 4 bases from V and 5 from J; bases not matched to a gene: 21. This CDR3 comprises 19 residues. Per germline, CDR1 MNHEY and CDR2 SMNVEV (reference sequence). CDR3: CASSSRLNLASGGGETQYF. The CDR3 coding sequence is TGTGCCAGCAGTTCTCGCCTCAACTTAGCGTCGGGGGGGGGGGAGACCCAGTACTTC.

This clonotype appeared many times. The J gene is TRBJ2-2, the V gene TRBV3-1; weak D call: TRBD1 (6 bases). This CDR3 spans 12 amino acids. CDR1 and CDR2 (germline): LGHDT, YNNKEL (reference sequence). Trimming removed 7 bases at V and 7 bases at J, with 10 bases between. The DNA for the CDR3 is TGTGCCAGCACACAGGGAAACGGGGAGCTGTTTTTT. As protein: CASTQGNGELFF.

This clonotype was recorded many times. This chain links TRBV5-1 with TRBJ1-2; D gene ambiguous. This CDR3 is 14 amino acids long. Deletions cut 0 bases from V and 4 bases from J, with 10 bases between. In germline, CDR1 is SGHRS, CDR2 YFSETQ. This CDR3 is CASSLADYSYGYTF. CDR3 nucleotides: TGCGCCAGCAGCTTGGCAGATTACTCCTATGGCTACACCTTC.

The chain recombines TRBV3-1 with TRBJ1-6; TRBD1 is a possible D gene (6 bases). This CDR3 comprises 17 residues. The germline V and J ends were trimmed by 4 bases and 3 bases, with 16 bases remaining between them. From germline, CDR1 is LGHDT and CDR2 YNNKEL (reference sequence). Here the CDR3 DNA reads TGTGCCAGCAGCCGAACAGGGAAACTGCTCTATAATTCACCCCTCCACTTT. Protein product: CASSRTGKLLYNSPLHF.

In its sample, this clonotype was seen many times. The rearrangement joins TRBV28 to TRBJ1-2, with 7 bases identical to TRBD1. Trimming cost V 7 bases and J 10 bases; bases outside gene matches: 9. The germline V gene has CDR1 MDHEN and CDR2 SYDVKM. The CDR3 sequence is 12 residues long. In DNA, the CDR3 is TGTGCCAGCACGATCCCCAGGGGGGACTACACCTTC. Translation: CASTIPRGDYTF.

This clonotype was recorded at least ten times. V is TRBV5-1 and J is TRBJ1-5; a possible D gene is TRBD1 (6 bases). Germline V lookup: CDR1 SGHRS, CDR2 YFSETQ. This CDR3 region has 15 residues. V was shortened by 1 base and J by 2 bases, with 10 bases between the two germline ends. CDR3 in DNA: TGCGCCAGCAGCTTGCAGGCAGGGGGCAATCAGCCCCAGCATTTT. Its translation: CASSLQAGGNQPQHF.

The CDR3 protein is CASGRAGRNEQFF. The DNA of the CDR3 is TGTGCCAGCGGACGAGCGGGAAGGAATGAGCAGTTCTTC. This sequence joins TRBV2 and TRBJ2-1, with 7 bases fitting TRBD2. Germline values: CDR1 SNHLY, CDR2 FYNNEI. V trimming: 8 bases; J trimming: 7 bases; junction bases outside the gene matches: 8. There are 13 residues in the CDR3.

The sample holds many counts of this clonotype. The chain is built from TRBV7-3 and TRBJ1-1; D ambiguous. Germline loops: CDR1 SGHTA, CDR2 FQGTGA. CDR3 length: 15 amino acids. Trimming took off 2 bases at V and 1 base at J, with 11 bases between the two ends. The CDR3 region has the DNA TGTGCCAGCAGCTTATATGGTGGACGGAACACTGAAGCTTTCTTT. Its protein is CASSLYGGRNTEAFF.

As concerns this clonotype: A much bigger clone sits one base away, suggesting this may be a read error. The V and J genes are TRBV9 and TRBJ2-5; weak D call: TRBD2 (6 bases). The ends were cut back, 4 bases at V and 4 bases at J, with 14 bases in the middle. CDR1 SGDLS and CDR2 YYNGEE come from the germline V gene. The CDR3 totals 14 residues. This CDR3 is CASSSGGIVETQYF. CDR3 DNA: TGTGCCAGCAGCTCCGGAGGGATAGTAGAGACCCAGTACTTC.